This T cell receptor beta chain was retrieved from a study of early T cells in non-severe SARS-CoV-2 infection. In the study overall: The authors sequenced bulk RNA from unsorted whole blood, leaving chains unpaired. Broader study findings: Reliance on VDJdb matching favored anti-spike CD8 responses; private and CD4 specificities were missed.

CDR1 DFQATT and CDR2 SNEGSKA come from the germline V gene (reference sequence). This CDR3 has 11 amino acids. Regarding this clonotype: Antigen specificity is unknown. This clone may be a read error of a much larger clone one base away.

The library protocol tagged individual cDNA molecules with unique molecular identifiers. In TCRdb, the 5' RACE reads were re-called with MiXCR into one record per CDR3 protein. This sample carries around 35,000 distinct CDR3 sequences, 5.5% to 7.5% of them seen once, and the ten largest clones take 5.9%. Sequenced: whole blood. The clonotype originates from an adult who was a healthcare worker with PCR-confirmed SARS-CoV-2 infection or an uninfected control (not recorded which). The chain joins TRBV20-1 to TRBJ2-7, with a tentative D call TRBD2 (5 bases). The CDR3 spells CSTRDFNEQYF. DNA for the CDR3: TGCAGTACTAGAGACTTTAACGAGCAGTACTTC.